This T cell receptor (beta chain) was captured in a study of T-cell reconstitution after alpha-beta-depleted transplantation in children. The TCRbeta library incorporated unique molecular identifiers. TCRdb reanalysed the PCR reads using MiXCR and keeps one entry per CDR3 protein. This table holds 230,000 or so distinct CDR3 sequences, about 12% found once. Trimming removed 7 bases from V and 3 bases from J, with 11 bases in between. The germline gives CDR1 KGHDR, CDR2 SFDVKD. This CDR3 has 13 residues. This TCR came from a human donor who donated a stem cell graft to a child with acute lymphoblastic leukemia. This sample comprised PBMCs from the stem cell graft donor, obtained from the stem cell graft. The chain is built from TRBV24-1 and TRBJ1-2, with D unclear. CDR3 protein: CATRPRNDYGYTF. The CDR3 DNA follows: TGTGCCACCAGGCCCCGTAACGACTATGGCTACACCTTC.